The sample holds a few counts of the clone carrying this T cell receptor (beta chain). The treatment here: preoperative locoregional IRX-2 cytokine immunotherapy. CDR3 size: 14 residues. Trimming cost V 4 bases and J 5 bases; bases outside gene matches: 7. Germline CDR1 and CDR2: LNHDA and SQIVND (reference sequence). The data derive from a study of preoperative IRX-2 immunotherapy in early breast cancer. The repertoire was sequenced with immunoSEQ multiplex PCR; TCRdb's copy has only in-frame clones and lacks some. The sample shows tens of thousands of clones, 90% to 95% of them seen only once. This sequence joins TRBV19 and TRBJ2-7, with 8 bases lining up with TRBD1. Sample collection was performed from a patient treated with IRX-2 immunotherapy. This TCR was sampled from a human donor with breast cancer. CDR3 residues: CASSTDRASHEQYF. The DNA of the CDR3 is TGTGCCAGTAGTACGGACAGGGCCAGCCACGAGCAGTACTTC.